Sequencing of this T cell receptor (beta chain) was carried out in a study of OX40 agonist ivuxolimab in advanced cancers. Whole-study findings and limits: The expanded peripheral T cells' antigen specificity was not determined.

Repertoires were generated with immunoSEQ multiplex PCR, while TCRdb's copy carries only in-frame clones and drops some. The table records 70,000 to 80,000 clones, roughly 87% of them present only once. The CDR3 is made up of 15 amino acids. Germline V gene sequence: CDR1 SNHLY, CDR2 FYNNEI. V was shortened by 1 base and J by 0 bases, with 9 bases between the two germline ends. Details on this clone: What it binds is not known.

The TCR was taken from an adult with an advanced solid tumor such as melanoma, head and neck, liver or kidney cancer. The sample consisted of CD4+ or CD8+ T cells sorted from blood, taken in a trial of the OX40 agonist ivuxolimab. V gene TRBV2 combines with J gene TRBJ1-2; possible D gene TRBD1, 5 bases. CDR3 bases: TGTGCCAGCAGTGAAGGGCAGGGACCTAACTATGGCTACACCTTC. It yields the protein CASSEGQGPNYGYTF. The full variable domain, in which reference TRBV2 and TRBJ1-2 provide the parts outside the CDR3, is EPEVTQTPSHQVTQMGQEVILRCVPISNHLYFYWYRQILGQKVEFLVSFYNNEISEKSEIFDDQFSVERPDGSNFTLKIRSTKLEDSAMYFCASSEGQGPNYGYTFGSGTRLTVV.